These 11 T cell receptor beta chains share one sample of origin, sequenced in a study of CD8 T cells in ankylosing spondylitis. Findings and limits, study-wide: Ankylosing spondylitis blood appeared to be characterized by a TCR beta motif of roughly eight highly homologous variants.

TCRdb passed the 5' RACE reads through MiXCR, listing each CDR3 protein once. The profile shows about 700,000 distinct CDR3 sequences, 19% of them singletons. The antigens for these receptors are not known. Sequencing input: blood, either unsorted or a sorted T cell fraction (not recorded which). These receptors were taken from a male donor with ankylosing spondylitis.

Notes on this clonotype: One base separates it from a far larger clone, so it is likely a read error. The conserved phenylalanine or tryptophan is not found at the CDR3 terminus, so this likely reflects a read error. The chain is built from TRBV4-3 and TRBJ2-7; 7 bases agree with TRBD1. This CDR3 comprises 14 residues. V shed 2 bases and J 2 bases; nucleotides not matched to a gene: 3. Germline V gene data show CDR1 as LGHNA and CDR2 as YSLEER. The CDR3 reads CASSQRQGAYEQYL. The CDR3 coding sequence is TGCGCCAGCAGCCAAAGACAGGGCGCCTACGAGCAGTACTTG.

This chain links TRBV4-2 with TRBJ2-4, with D unclear. V gave up 4 bases and J gave up 1 base, with 20 bases separating them. The CDR3 covers 18 residues. In germline, CDR1 is LGHNA, CDR2 YNFKEQ. The CDR3: CASSRSLEIEMAKNIQYF. CDR3 bases: TGTGCCAGCAGCCGAAGTTTGGAAATTGAGATGGCCAAAAACATTCAGTACTTC.

V usage is TRBV24-1 and J usage is TRBJ1-2; 9 positions match TRBD1. The V segment lost 4 bases and the J segment 4 bases; nucleotides outside the gene matches: 3. Germline CDR1 reads KGHDR; CDR2 reads SFDVKD. This CDR3 region has 14 residues. The CDR3 loop reads CATSDPGQGYGYTF. For the CDR3, the DNA is TGTGCCACCAGTGACCCGGGACAGGGCTATGGCTACACCTTC.

As to this clonotype: One end of the junction is discordant with germline, which a read error may explain. The J gene is TRBJ1-2, the V gene TRBV4-2, with D unresolved. In germline, CDR1 is LGHNA, CDR2 YNFKEQ. The CDR3 totals 15 residues. The CDR3 DNA is TGTGCCAGCAGCCAGCTTCCGGGAGACGAAGGAATTCGGTTCTTC. It is translated as CASSQLPGDEGIRFF.

This clonotype was seen many times. This sequence joins TRBV7-8 and TRBJ2-7, with D perhaps TRBD1 (5 bases). V was trimmed by 5 bases and J by 0 bases, leaving 14 bases between them. This CDR3 comprises 15 residues. CDR1 and CDR2 from the germline V gene are SGHVS and FQNEAQ. This chain's CDR3 is CASSLSDRGSYEQYF. CDR3 nucleotide sequence: TGTGCCAGCAGCCTCTCTGACAGAGGCTCCTACGAGCAGTACTTC.

Regarding this clonotype: One end of the junction is discordant with germline, which a read error may explain. The chain recombines TRBV3-1 with TRBJ2-1; D is undetermined. The CDR3 runs 15 residues. Germline assignment: CDR1 LGHDT and CDR2 YNNKEL (reference sequence). CDR3 amino acids: CTSSQVSGPYNEQFF. CDR3 in DNA: TGTACCAGCAGCCAAGTCTCCGGGCCGTACAATGAGCAGTTCTTC.

This chain joins TRBV7-9 and TRBJ1-3, with 7 nucleotides matching TRBD1. The germline V gene has CDR1 SEHNR and CDR2 FQNEAQ (reference sequence). V lost 2 bases to trimming and J lost 0 bases; unmatched junction nucleotides: 7. This CDR3 has 17 amino acids. The CDR3 loop reads CASSLPGGKDSGNTIYF. The CDR3 bases are TGTGCCAGCAGCTTACCAGGGGGGAAAGACTCTGGAAACACCATATATTTT.

In this sample, this clonotype turned up a few times. The rearrangement links TRBV12-3 or TRBV12-4 to TRBJ1-3; no clear D. Trimming left V 4 bases short and J 9 bases short, with 10 bases between. The CDR3 loop spans 12 amino acids. The CDR3 is CASSSQTGTIYF. CDR3 in DNA: TGTGCCAGCAGTTCACAAACGGGCACCATATATTTT.

This clonotype was seen only a few times. The V and J genes are TRBV4-2 and TRBJ2-4; D perhaps matches TRBD1 (5 bases). V was pared by 0 bases and J by 4 bases, with 22 bases between. The CDR3 spans 19 residues. Germline loops: CDR1 LGHNA, CDR2 YNFKEQ. The CDR3 sequence: CASSQDPGGGRTLKNIQYF. CDR3 DNA: TGTGCCAGCAGCCAAGATCCGGGTGGTGGCAGGACACTAAAAAACATTCAGTACTTC.

The sample holds a few counts of this clonotype. V usage is TRBV29-1 and J usage is TRBJ1-1; D may be TRBD1 (5 bases). V lost 3 bases and J lost 4, with 9 bases in between. This CDR3 comprises 12 residues. The germline V gene has CDR1 SQVTM and CDR2 ANQGSEA. The CDR3 DNA follows: TGCAGCGTTGAGTTGGGGGGCACTGAAGCTTTCTTT. Translation gives CSVELGGTEAFF.

The chain links TRBV24-1 to TRBJ2-7, with unresolved D. The CDR3 consists of 13 residues. CDR1 and CDR2 from the germline V gene are KGHDR and SFDVKD. V was clipped by 4 bases and J by 3 bases, with 9 bases between them. The CDR3 nucleotides read TGTGCCACCAGTGACCAGGACCACTACGAGCAGTACTTC. This gives the protein CATSDQDHYEQYF.